These T cell receptor beta chains were read from a single sample in a study of post-analysis software for immune sequencing data. TCRdb itself ran the PCR reads through MiXCR, one entry per CDR3 protein. The sample records approximately 730,000 distinct CDR3 sequences, about half being singletons. Material for sequencing was blood. The receptors were gathered from a girl aged 5-17 years with multiple sclerosis. Both conserved end residues are part of each CDR3. Each record gives: clone size, D gene, J gene, V gene, CDR3 DNA, CDR3 protein. A D gene is named only where the DNA matches it firmly. Only part of the rows carry a size: once, few, many, or a class if the clone is expanded.

clone size: .
D gene: TRBD2
J gene: TRBJ2-3
V gene: TRBV11-2
CDR3 DNA: TGTGCCAGCAGCTCCGGGACTAGCGGAGGCACAGATACGCAGTATTTT
CDR3 protein: CASSSGTSGGTDTQYF

clone size: .
D gene: TRBD1
J gene: TRBJ2-7
V gene: TRBV4-3
CDR3 DNA: TGCGCCAGCAGCCAAGAGTATAGTTACAGGGGTACGTACGAGCAGTACTTC
CDR3 protein: CASSQEYSYRGTYEQYF

clone size: .
D gene: .
J gene: TRBJ1-5
V gene: TRBV27
CDR3 DNA: TGTGCCAGCAGTCTTAGGGGCGGACAGAGGAATCAGCCCCAGCATTTT
CDR3 protein: CASSLRGGQRNQPQHF

clone size: .
D gene: TRBD1
J gene: TRBJ2-3
V gene: TRBV20-1
CDR3 DNA: TGCAGTGCCGGGGGAGGGAAGGACAGGGGTTCCACAGATACGCAGTATTTT
CDR3 protein: CSAGGGKDRGSTDTQYF

clone size: few
D gene: .
J gene: TRBJ2-2
V gene: TRBV4-3
CDR3 DNA: TGCGCCAGCAGCCAAGGAGCAGGGCTGGGGACCGGGGAGCTGTTTTTT
CDR3 protein: CASSQGAGLGTGELFF

clone size: .
D gene: TRBD1
J gene: TRBJ1-2
V gene: TRBV20-1
CDR3 DNA: TGCAGTGCTCAAGCCCCGGGACAGGGAGTACGTGGCTACACCTTC
CDR3 protein: CSAQAPGQGVRGYTF

clone size: few
D gene: TRBD1
J gene: TRBJ2-1
V gene: TRBV7-3
CDR3 DNA: TGTGCCAGCAGTCCCCCAGGGGGTGCTGAGCAGTTCTTC
CDR3 protein: CASSPPGGAEQFF

clone size: .
D gene: .
J gene: TRBJ2-1
V gene: TRBV7-9
CDR3 DNA: TGTGCCAGCAGCTTCGTAGGGAGCTACAATGAGCAGTTCTTC
CDR3 protein: CASSFVGSYNEQFF

clone size: .
D gene: .
J gene: TRBJ2-7
V gene: TRBV28
CDR3 DNA: TGTGCCAGCAGTTTAGGATCTAGGGGAAAAAAAACCTACGAGCAGTACTTC
CDR3 protein: CASSLGSRGKKTYEQYF

clone size: few
D gene: .
J gene: TRBJ2-7
V gene: TRBV3-1
CDR3 DNA: TGTGCCAGCAGCCAAGATCTAGCGAGCTCCACCTACGAGCAGTACTTC
CDR3 protein: CASSQDLASSTYEQYF

clone size: .
D gene: TRBD1
J gene: TRBJ2-7
V gene: TRBV28
CDR3 DNA: TGTGCCAGCAGGGACAGGGATGCCTACGAGCAGTACTTC
CDR3 protein: CASRDRDAYEQYF

clone size: .
D gene: TRBD1
J gene: TRBJ2-7
V gene: TRBV7-2
CDR3 DNA: TGTGCCAGCAGCCTCCTTGGGACAGGTAGCGAGCAGTACTTC
CDR3 protein: CASSLLGTGSEQYF

clone size: .
D gene: .
J gene: TRBJ2-3
V gene: TRBV2
CDR3 DNA: TGTGCCAGCAGGCACCAGGACAGGAGGGCAGATACGCAGTATTTT
CDR3 protein: CASRHQDRRADTQYF

clone size: .
D gene: TRBD1
J gene: TRBJ1-2
V gene: TRBV5-1
CDR3 DNA: TGCGCCAGCAGCCCGGGACAGAGTTCTAACTATGGCTACACCTTC
CDR3 protein: CASSPGQSSNYGYTF

clone size: few
D gene: TRBD1
J gene: TRBJ2-7
V gene: TRBV29-1
CDR3 DNA: TGCAGCGTCCGGACAGGGGACTCCTACGAGCAGTACTTC
CDR3 protein: CSVRTGDSYEQYF

clone size: few
D gene: TRBD1
J gene: TRBJ2-4
V gene: TRBV7-2
CDR3 DNA: TGTGCCAGCAGCTTAAACCCCCCTGGGACAGCCTACAAAAACATTCAGTACTTC
CDR3 protein: CASSLNPPGTAYKNIQYF

clone size: .
D gene: .
J gene: TRBJ1-2
V gene: TRBV7-2
CDR3 DNA: TGTGCCAGCAGCATTAGGGCAGAACGGAACTATGGCTACACCTTC
CDR3 protein: CASSIRAERNYGYTF

clone size: .
D gene: .
J gene: TRBJ2-1
V gene: TRBV5-5
CDR3 DNA: TGTGCCAGCAGCTTGGTTTCGCGCCGGACAGCGGGGAATGAGCAGTTCTTC
CDR3 protein: CASSLVSRRTAGNEQFF

clone size: .
D gene: TRBD1
J gene: TRBJ1-1
V gene: TRBV12-3/TRBV12-4
CDR3 DNA: TGTGCCAGCAGCCTCACAGGGGTAGGGACTGAAGCTTTCTTT
CDR3 protein: CASSLTGVGTEAFF

clone size: few
D gene: TRBD2
J gene: TRBJ2-3
V gene: TRBV28
CDR3 DNA: TGTGCCAGCAGTTCAACTAGCGGGCGGGGTACGCAGTATTTT
CDR3 protein: CASSSTSGRGTQYF

clone size: .
D gene: .
J gene: TRBJ2-3
V gene: TRBV9
CDR3 DNA: TGTGCCAGCAGCCCCGAGGATAGCACAGATACGCAGTATTTT
CDR3 protein: CASSPEDSTDTQYF

clone size: .
D gene: .
J gene: TRBJ2-7
V gene: TRBV28
CDR3 DNA: TGTGCCAGCAGTTCCTTACGGGCCTACGAGCAGTACTTC
CDR3 protein: CASSSLRAYEQYF